This T cell receptor (beta chain) came from a study of cytomegalovirus exposure and HLA in healthy donors. In the case of this clone: The antigen is undetermined.

V trimming: 8 bases; J trimming: 5 bases; junction bases outside the gene matches: 9. The CDR3 extends over 14 amino acids. Per germline, CDR1 MGHRA and CDR2 YSYEKL. The primer mix had 60 Vbeta and 13 Jbeta primers. Some clones are missing from TCRdb's copy, which holds only in-frame ones; the method was immunoSEQ multiplex PCR. The sample consists of 60,000 to 90,000 clones, roughly 67% of them appearing once. Study results and caveats: An analysis done earlier found most TCR beta V segments productive about 87% or about 30% of the time. No immune exposure information besides CMV serostatus was available. In a later analysis, TCR beta V- and J-gene trimming was associated with a missense DCLRE1C variant.

The V call is TRBV4-1, the J call TRBJ2-7, with TRBD1 matching 10 bases. The TCR sequence derives from a man aged 40-50 years in good health and CMV-seropositive. Sequencing input: PBMCs. The CDR3 DNA reads as TGCGCCAGCCGCAAAACCGGGACAGGGGACGAGCAGTACTTC. It yields the protein CASRKTGTGDEQYF.